This entry concerns a single T cell receptor (beta chain). The data are from a study of T cell changes during pregnancy in multiple sclerosis. J gave up 6 bases and V 4 bases, and 16 bases lay outside the gene matches. The CDR3 extends over 17 amino acids. The germline V gene encodes CDR1 SGDLS and CDR2 YYNGEE. Repertoires were generated with immunoSEQ multiplex PCR, while TCRdb's copy carries only in-frame clones and drops some. The sample carries some 100,000 clones, 90% to 95% recorded once. The sequence derives from a female donor with multiple sclerosis, enrolled in a pregnancy study. J is TRBJ1-2 and V is TRBV9; 9 bases align to TRBD1. The input for sequencing was peripheral blood, taken before pregnancy. CDR3 region: CASSLYLTPGQGHGYTF. The CDR3 DNA follows: TGTGCCAGCAGCTTATACCTAACCCCGGGACAGGGACATGGCTACACCTTC.